The 19 T cell receptor beta chains below were found in one sample sequenced in a study of T cell repertoires in cytomegalovirus infection. TCRdb re-derived calls from the reads in MiXCR, one entry per CDR3 protein. Of about 890,000 distinct CDR3 sequences listed, under 40% were seen once; the top ten hold around an eighth. These receptors are not linked to any known antigen. The source material was cultured CD8+ T cells from PBMCs, sampled from culture after CMV antigen stimulation. The receptors stem from a human donor in good health (CMV status not recorded). Some clones in this sample may be carry-over from other donors' samples.

DNA for the CDR3: TGTGCCAGCAGTTTGGGACTCGATCGGACTAATGAAAAACTGTTTTTT. Its protein is CASSLGLDRTNEKLFF. The V call is TRBV6-2 or TRBV6-3, the J call TRBJ1-4, with a possible D match to TRBD1 (5 bases). The CDR3 runs 16 residues. Germline CDR1 is MNHEY and CDR2 is SVGEGT. The ends were cut back, 4 bases at V and 2 bases at J, with 14 bases in the middle.

A remark on this clonotype: The junction does not match germline at one end; this may be a read error. V and J are TRBV4-1 and TRBJ1-1; D unresolved. The CDR3 runs to 16 residues. Germline values: CDR1 MGHRA, CDR2 YSYEKL. The CDR3 region has the DNA TGCGCTAGCAGCCAAGTGTTTGGAAGCATGAACACTGAAGCTTTCTTT. This sequence encodes CASSQVFGSMNTEAFF.

This chain connects TRBV28 to TRBJ2-3, with D unclear. Trimming left V 1 base short and J 5 bases short, with 10 bases between. CDR1 MDHEN and CDR2 SYDVKM come from the germline V gene. This CDR3 comprises 14 residues. For the CDR3, the DNA is TGTGCCAGCAGTTTATCTTCCGTCATAGATACGCAGTATTTT. Amino acids: CASSLSSVIDTQYF.

The chain employs TRBV10-3 and TRBJ2-7; D may be TRBD1 (6 bases). Germline V gene sequence: CDR1 ENHRY, CDR2 SYGVKD. The CDR3 has 15 amino acids. As DNA, the CDR3 is TGTGTCATCAGTGAGGACAGTCCTGAAGGGGCCGAGCAGTACGTC. It translates to CVISEDSPEGAEQYV.

This clonotype was observed at least ten times. The chain joins TRBV7-2 to TRBJ1-6; a possible D gene is TRBD1 (5 bases). The CDR3 length is 14 residues. V dropped 4 bases and J dropped 19 bases, with 23 bases sitting between them. CDR1 and CDR2 from the germline V gene are SGHTA and FQGNSA. CDR3 bases: TGTGCCAGCAGCTCAAAAATCGGGGGGGATAAAAGTCACTTT. Translating gives CASSSKIGGDKSHF.

The sample holds a few counts of this clonotype. The chain is built from TRBV28 and TRBJ2-1; perhaps TRBD1 as D (6 bases). The CDR3 is made up of 14 amino acids. The V and J ends lost 11 bases and 4 bases respectively, with 18 bases between them. Germline V CDR1 and CDR2: MDHEN, SYDVKM. The CDR3 nucleotides are TGTGCCGGGGGCCAGGCCGAGCCTTACAATGAGCAGTTCTTC. Amino acids: CAGGQAEPYNEQFF.

This chain uses TRBV4-1 with TRBJ2-3, with TRBD1 identical over 9 bases. The V gene end was trimmed by 3 bases and the J gene end by 4 bases; junction bases not matched to a gene: 5. The CDR3 has 15 amino acids. Germline CDR1 and CDR2: MGHRA and YSYEKL. CDR3 DNA: TGCGCCAGCAGCCATCCGGGACAGGGCCCAGATACGCAGTATTTT. This translates into CASSHPGQGPDTQYF.

The chain carries TRBV20-1 and TRBJ1-2; perhaps TRBD1 as D (5 bases). Trimming took off 3 bases at V and 4 bases at J, with 9 bases between the two ends. CDR3 length equals 12 residues. CDR1 is DFQATT and CDR2 is SNEGSKA in the germline V gene (reference sequence). The DNA of the CDR3 is TGCAGTGCTAGCGGGACGGGCTATGGCTACACCTTC. It codes for CSASGTGYGYTF.

This clonotype was seen a few times. The chain has TRBV6-1 and TRBJ2-1, with a tentative D call TRBD1 (6 bases). V lost 0 bases and J lost 1, with 16 bases in between. From germline, CDR1 is MNHNS and CDR2 SASEGT. This CDR3 has 18 residues. The CDR3 region is CASSEAPPGTRSYNEQFF. The CDR3 coding sequence is TGTGCCAGCAGTGAAGCACCTCCCGGGACAAGGTCCTACAATGAGCAGTTCTTC.

About this clonotype itself: A much larger clone differs from this one at a single base, so this may be a read error. This sequence joins TRBV7-8 and TRBJ1-5, with D maybe TRBD1 (6 bases). The CDR3 contains 15 residues. The V end lost 7 bases, the J end lost 0 bases, and 13 bases lay between the germline ends. CDR1 is SGHVS, CDR2 FQNEAQ, per germline. CDR3 nucleotide sequence: TGTGCCAGCAACAAAACCAGGGGTAGCAATCAGCCCCAGCATTTT. This sequence encodes CASNKTRGSNQPQHF.

This chain links TRBV2 with TRBJ2-6; D is possibly TRBD1 (6 bases). V lost 10 bases, J lost 0 bases, and 22 bases lay in between. CDR1 is SNHLY, CDR2 FYNNEI, per germline. There are 18 residues in the CDR3. The CDR3 sequence: CANYRESTPLSGANVLTF. Here the CDR3 DNA reads TGTGCCAACTACAGGGAATCCACCCCCCTCTCTGGGGCCAACGTCCTGACTTTC.

This chain uses TRBV6-5 with TRBJ2-2, with D unresolved. Trimming took off 2 bases at V and 7 bases at J, with 14 bases between the two ends. The CDR3 extends over 15 amino acids. Looked up from germline, CDR1 is MNHEY and CDR2 is SVGAGI. In DNA form, the CDR3 reads TGTGCCAGCAGTTACGGGCCCAAAGTAGGCGGGGAGCTGTTTTTT. As protein: CASSYGPKVGGELFF.

The chain has TRBV15 and TRBJ2-1; D unclear. The germline V gene encodes CDR1 LNHNV and CDR2 YYDKDF (reference sequence). V lost 0 bases and J lost 2, with 8 bases in between. This CDR3 region has 15 residues. The CDR3 coding sequence is TGTGCCACCAGCAGAGAGGGGAATCCCTACAATGAGCAGTTCTTC. It specifies CATSREGNPYNEQFF.

This clonotype was detected only a few times. The J gene is TRBJ1-1, the V gene TRBV19, with D maybe TRBD1 (5 bases). The germline V gene has CDR1 LNHDA and CDR2 SQIVND (reference sequence). The CDR3 spans 13 residues. Trimming left V 1 base short and J 7 bases short, with 10 bases between. The CDR3 DNA reads as TGTGCCAGTAGTATAGGGACATTTGGTGAAGCTTTCTTT. Its translation is CASSIGTFGEAFF. Filled out from reference TRBV19 and TRBJ1-1, the complete variable domain reads DGGITQSPKYLFRKEGQNVTLSCEQNLNHDAMYWYRQDPGQGLRLIYYSQIVNDFQKGDIAEGYSVSREKKESFPLTVTSAQKNPTAFYLCASSIGTFGEAFFGQGTRLTVV.

This clonotype was observed once. The V and J genes are TRBV3-1 and TRBJ2-3, with D perhaps matching TRBD2 (6 bases). Trimming took off 0 bases at V and 6 bases at J, with 16 bases between the two ends. Germline CDR1 and CDR2: LGHDT and YNNKEL (reference sequence). This CDR3 spans 16 amino acids. CDR3 residues: CASSQDRGVLGDTQYF. CDR3 bases: TGTGCCAGCAGCCAAGATCGCGGGGTCCTGGGGGATACGCAGTATTTT.

This clonotype was seen at least ten times. The chain recombines TRBV7-6 with TRBJ2-1; D perhaps matches TRBD2 (5 bases). Germline V gene data show CDR1 as SGHVS and CDR2 as FNYEAQ. This CDR3 spans 16 amino acids. V was cut by 0 bases and J by 2 bases, with 11 bases left in between. CDR3 in amino acids: CASSLASAGPYNEQFF. The CDR3 coding sequence is TGTGCCAGCAGCTTAGCCAGTGCGGGCCCCTACAATGAGCAGTTCTTC.

The chain employs TRBV19 and TRBJ1-1, with D unresolved. The germline V gene encodes CDR1 LNHDA and CDR2 SQIVND (reference sequence). The CDR3 is 15 amino acids. The V gene lost 4 bases and the J gene lost 0 bases, with 12 bases spanning the gap. The CDR3 nucleotides read TGTGCCAGTAGTAATATCGAGGAGTTGAACACTGAAGCTTTCTTT. Its translation: CASSNIEELNTEAFF. Combining the CDR3 with reference TRBV19 and TRBJ1-1 gives the whole variable domain DGGITQSPKYLFRKEGQNVTLSCEQNLNHDAMYWYRQDPGQGLRLIYYSQIVNDFQKGDIAEGYSVSREKKESFPLTVTSAQKNPTAFYLCASSNIEELNTEAFFGQGTRLTVV.

This chain links TRBV4-1 with TRBJ2-1; 13 bases line up with TRBD2. Germline CDR1 is MGHRA and CDR2 is YSYEKL. Unmatched junction bases numbered 2, after V lost 6 bases and J lost 0 bases. CDR3 size: 16 residues. CDR3 coding DNA: TGCGCCAGCAGTGGACTAGCGGGGGTCTCCTACAATGAGCAGTTCTTC. Residues: CASSGLAGVSYNEQFF.

This clonotype was seen a few times. This chain joins TRBV4-1 and TRBJ2-2; D gene unclear. This CDR3 spans 14 amino acids. Trimming stripped 2 bases from V and 7 bases from J, with 11 bases between. The germline gives CDR1 MGHRA, CDR2 YSYEKL. In DNA, the CDR3 is TGCGCCAGCAGCCAAATTGACCAGGTCGGGGAGCTGTTTTTT. This codes for CASSQIDQVGELFF.